This entry is about one TCR beta chain. Its antigen remains unknown. It was about 3,400 ng of total RNA that each TCR library used. Eight cDNA synthesis reactions were run for every sample. TCRdb re-called the 5' RACE reads and gives one entry per CDR3 protein, without DNA. The specimen's table records about 200,000 distinct CDR3 sequences. CDR3 size: 15 residues. Per germline, CDR1 SGDLS and CDR2 YYNGEE. The data originate from a study of monozygotic twins with inflammatory bowel disease. Study conclusions and caveats: Separate T cell subtypes could not be resolved from one another.

Sequences were obtained from blood. The V and J genes are TRBV9 and TRBJ2-2; the D call from TCRdb, TRBD2, cannot be confirmed without DNA. The source is a human donor with ulcerative colitis or Crohn's disease, or a healthy co-twin of an affected twin (not recorded which). CDR3 in amino acids: CASSRTSGYTGELFF.